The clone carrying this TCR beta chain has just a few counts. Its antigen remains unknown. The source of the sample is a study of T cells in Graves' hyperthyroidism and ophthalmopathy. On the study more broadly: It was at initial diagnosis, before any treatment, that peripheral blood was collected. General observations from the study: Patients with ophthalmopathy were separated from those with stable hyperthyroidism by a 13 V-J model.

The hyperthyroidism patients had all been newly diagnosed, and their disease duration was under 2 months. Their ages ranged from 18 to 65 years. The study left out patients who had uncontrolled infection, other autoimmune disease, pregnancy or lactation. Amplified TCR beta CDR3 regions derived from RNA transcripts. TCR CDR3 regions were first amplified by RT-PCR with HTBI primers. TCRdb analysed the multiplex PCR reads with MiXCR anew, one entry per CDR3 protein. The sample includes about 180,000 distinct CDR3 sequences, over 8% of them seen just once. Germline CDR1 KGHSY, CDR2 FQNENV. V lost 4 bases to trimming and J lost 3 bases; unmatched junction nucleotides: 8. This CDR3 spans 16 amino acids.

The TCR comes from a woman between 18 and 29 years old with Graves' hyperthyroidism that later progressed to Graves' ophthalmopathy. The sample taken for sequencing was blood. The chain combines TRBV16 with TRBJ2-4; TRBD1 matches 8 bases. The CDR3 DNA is TGTGCCAGCAGCCTAACAGGGGGAAGGGACAAAAACATTCAGTACTTC. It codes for CASSLTGGRDKNIQYF.